Listed below are T cell receptor beta chains from one sample, sequenced in a study of response to subunit inactivated influenza vaccine. Each CDR3 protein gets one entry after TCRdb re-called the RT-PCR reads with MiXCR. The top ten hold 10% to 15% of the sample, which has hundreds of thousands of distinct CDR3 sequences, less than 10% seen once. The sample was PBMCs from blood, taken about 23 months after vaccination. These receptors all come from a man between 45 and 75 years old who received an inactivated influenza vaccine. Both conserved end residues are part of each CDR3.

CDR3aa,len,v_gene,j_gene
CASSPPGTSGRVDTQYF,17,TRBV7-9,TRBJ2-3
CAGKPGLAGGADTQYF,16,TRBV6-1,TRBJ2-3
CASSLASYTDTQYF,14,TRBV7-6,TRBJ2-3
CASSLQPPVHGYTF,14,TRBV7-2,TRBJ1-2
CASSLLPADTGELFF,15,TRBV28,TRBJ2-2
CATSDTTSGGVNEQFF,16,TRBV24-1,TRBJ2-1
CAHATGANVLTF,12,TRBV6-2/TRBV6-3,TRBJ2-6
CASTPPGGLNTEAFF,15,TRBV5-6,TRBJ1-1
CASSPRASGGQETQYF,16,TRBV7-9,TRBJ2-5
CATGTDRSYEGQYF,14,TRBV24-1,TRBJ2-7
CATSRANRGYEQYF,14,TRBV15,TRBJ2-7
CASSLLSLADSYQETQYF,18,TRBV11-1,TRBJ2-5
CASSSKLAAPFDTQYF,16,TRBV7-9,TRBJ2-3
CSARGRDKRTSEAGEQYF,18,TRBV20-1,TRBJ2-7
CASTPLLIHNEQFF,14,TRBV7-9,TRBJ2-1
CASSPAREQFF,11,TRBV7-9,TRBJ2-1
CASSKKQPSNPMNTEAFF,18,TRBV7-8,TRBJ1-1
CASSSGQGFNEQYF,14,TRBV5-4,TRBJ2-7
CASSSTFRDRNTGELFF,17,TRBV28,TRBJ2-2
CASSQDKGGRETQYF,15,TRBV4-2,TRBJ2-5
CSATVDGNEQFF,12,TRBV20-1,TRBJ2-1
CASSTGTATPGELFF,15,TRBV28,TRBJ2-2
CASRAQGGTYGYTF,14,TRBV2,TRBJ1-2
CASSQGVGSSGYTF,14,TRBV3-1,TRBJ1-2
CSARDAGRSTDTQYF,15,TRBV20-1,TRBJ2-3
CASSLEQGASPNYGYTF,17,TRBV5-1,TRBJ1-2
CASSSKHNTEAFF,13,TRBV12-3/TRBV12-4,TRBJ1-1
CSARGGENIQYF,12,TRBV29-1,TRBJ2-4
CASSLARVSTGELFF,15,TRBV5-5,TRBJ2-2
CASSHTGVGQPQHF,14,TRBV4-2,TRBJ1-5
CASSPGRLAKNIQYF,15,TRBV7-8,TRBJ2-4